The 30 T cell receptor beta chains listed next were all sequenced from one sample in a study of T cell repertoires in cytomegalovirus infection. TCRdb reanalysed the reads using MiXCR and keeps one entry per CDR3 protein. In the table there are about 460,000 distinct CDR3 sequences, around 11% of which are singletons. Specimen: PBMCs. These receptors were taken from a human donor in good health (CMV status not recorded). Some clones in this sample may be carry-over from other donors' samples.

This clonotype was seen more than once but under ten times. V and J are TRBV7-9 and TRBJ2-1; D is unclear. The CDR3 is 15 residues long. The germline V and J ends were trimmed by 1 base and 5 bases, with 12 bases remaining between them. Germline-derived CDR1 and CDR2 are SEHNR and FQNEAQ (reference sequence). The CDR3 spells CASSLGSGQNNEQFF. The CDR3 DNA sequence: TGTGCCAGCAGCTTAGGGTCCGGGCAGAACAATGAGCAGTTCTTC.

The chain uses TRBV6-5 and TRBJ2-7, with 8 bases aligning to TRBD1. The ends lost 6 bases at V and 6 bases at J; junction bases unmatched: 10. The V gene's germline CDR1 is MNHEY and CDR2 SVGAGI. The CDR3 sequence is 14 residues long. The CDR3: CASRSGGPPPEQYF. CDR3 nucleotides: TGTGCCAGCAGATCAGGGGGCCCCCCCCCCGAGCAGTACTTC.

This clonotype was counted ten times or more. The chain employs TRBV27 and TRBJ2-2, with 8 nucleotides matching TRBD2. The ends lost 3 bases at V and 7 bases at J; junction bases unmatched: 7. Germline V CDR1 and CDR2: MNHEY, SMNVEV (reference sequence). CDR3 length: 15 amino acids. The CDR3 coding sequence is TGTGCCAGCAGTTTTGAGCGGGAGATTCTCGGGGAGCTGTTTTTT. Translation: CASSFEREILGELFF.

This clonotype has at least ten counts. The V gene is TRBV7-3, the J gene TRBJ2-2; D might be TRBD1 (6 bases). V lost 5 bases to trimming and J lost 2 bases, with 9 bases between them. The germline CDR1 and CDR2 sequences are SGHTA and FQGTGA. CDR3 size: 14 residues. As DNA, the CDR3 is TGTGCCAGCAGCCGAGGGGGAAACACCGGGGAGCTGTTTTTT. Translation gives CASSRGGNTGELFF.

In this sample, this clonotype turned up many times. The chain carries TRBV19 and TRBJ1-6; D unclear. Germline lookup yields CDR1 LNHDA and CDR2 SQIVND (reference sequence). The CDR3 consists of 15 residues. V was cut by 7 bases and J by 6 bases, with 16 bases left in between. The CDR3 loop is CASKEVGHGNSPLHF. The CDR3 bases are TGTGCCAGTAAGGAAGTAGGGCACGGTAATTCACCCCTCCACTTT.

This clonotype was observed at least ten times. The genes are TRBV30 and TRBJ1-1; D may be TRBD1 (5 bases). The CDR3 extends over 12 amino acids. The germline V gene has CDR1 GTSNPN and CDR2 SVGIG (reference sequence). V lost 0 bases and J 8 bases, leaving 10 bases between the germline ends. CDR3 sequence: CAWSVPAGEAFF. The CDR3 DNA reads as TGTGCCTGGAGTGTACCTGCAGGGGAAGCTTTCTTT.

Note on this clonotype: Compared with germline, one end of the junction differs, possibly owing to a read error. The J gene is TRBJ2-4, the V gene TRBV2, with TRBD2 identical over 14 bases. There are 17 residues in the CDR3. Germline V gene data show CDR1 as SNHLY and CDR2 as FYNNEI. CDR3 region: CDSDSGLAGEAKNIQYF. CDR3 coding DNA: TGTGACAGCGATTCGGGACTAGCGGGAGAAGCCAAAAACATTCAGTACTTC.

This clonotype was counted ten times or more. The V call is TRBV24-1, the J call TRBJ2-4, with D perhaps matching TRBD1 (6 bases). This CDR3 contains 13 residues. Between the trimmed V and J ends, which lost 2 bases and 7 bases, there was a span of 8 bases. Germline loops: CDR1 KGHDR, CDR2 SFDVKD. CDR3 DNA sequence: TGTGCCACCAGTGATTGGACAGTTAACATTCAGTACTTC. As protein: CATSDWTVNIQYF.

This clonotype has more than one count but fewer than ten. The V gene is TRBV27, the J gene TRBJ1-6, with unresolved D. CDR1 is MNHEY and CDR2 is SMNVEV in the germline V gene (reference sequence). This CDR3 contains 15 residues. With 0 bases removed from V and 7 bases from J, the gap between germline ends came to 10 bases. CDR3 nucleotide sequence: TGTGCCAGCAGTTTATCTCCGGGAAACAATTCACCCCTCCACTTT. It encodes CASSLSPGNNSPLHF.

This clonotype was found many times. This chain joins TRBV20-1 and TRBJ2-7, with D maybe TRBD2 (7 bases). The V gene's germline CDR1 is DFQATT and CDR2 SNEGSKA (reference sequence). This CDR3 has 13 residues. The germline V and J ends were trimmed by 0 bases and 4 bases, with 10 bases remaining between them. Here the CDR3 reads CSARERGGYEQYF. In nucleotides, the CDR3 is TGCAGTGCTAGAGAGAGGGGGGGATACGAGCAGTACTTC.

In this sample, this clonotype turned up many times. The chain couples TRBV6-1 to TRBJ2-7; D is unresolved. V dropped 4 bases and J dropped 3 bases, with 13 bases sitting between them. Germline V gene lookup returns CDR1 MNHNS and CDR2 SASEGT. The CDR3 covers 14 residues. DNA of the CDR3: TGTGCCAGCAGTGGAAGCTTGGTCCGCTACGAGCAGTACTTC. It specifies CASSGSLVRYEQYF.

This clonotype was seen more than once but under ten times. This chain connects TRBV28 to TRBJ1-4; TRBD1 matches 9 bases. Germline V gene lookup returns CDR1 MDHEN and CDR2 SYDVKM. V lost 7 bases to trimming and J lost 8 bases; unmatched junction nucleotides: 11. The CDR3 is 15 amino acids. The CDR3 DNA reads TGTGCCAGCATTGGACAGGGGCTAGGAGGGGAAAAACTGTTTTTT. Its protein is CASIGQGLGGEKLFF. Full variable domain (missing parts from reference TRBV28 and TRBJ1-4): DVKVTQSSRYLVKRTGEKVFLECVQDMDHENMFWYRQDPGLGLRLIYFSYDVKMKEKGDIPEGYSVSREKKERFSLILESASTNQTSMYLCASIGQGLGGEKLFFGSGTQLSVL.

This clonotype was recorded many times. J is TRBJ1-3 and V is TRBV10-3; tentatively, D is TRBD1 (5 bases). Germline V gene sequence: CDR1 ENHRY, CDR2 SYGVKD. Trimming took 2 bases from V and 2 from J, leaving 16 bases between them. This CDR3 contains 17 residues. CDR3 loop: CAISENQARGPGNTIYF. The CDR3 DNA reads TGTGCCATCAGTGAGAACCAGGCGCGGGGCCCTGGAAACACCATATATTTT.

V gene TRBV20-1 combines with J gene TRBJ2-7; no clear D. Germline V gene sequence: CDR1 DFQATT, CDR2 SNEGSKA (reference sequence). Trimming took off 3 bases at V and 0 bases at J, with 9 bases between the two ends. The CDR3 spans 13 residues. This chain's CDR3 is CSARQTNSYEQYF. The DNA of the CDR3 is TGCAGTGCTAGGCAAACGAACTCCTACGAGCAGTACTTC.

This clonotype was counted many times. This chain connects TRBV6-2 or TRBV6-3 to TRBJ2-7; unclear D gene. CDR3 length: 11 residues. The germline gives CDR1 MNHEY, CDR2 SVGEGT. V was trimmed by 8 bases and J by 3 bases, leaving 8 bases between them. The CDR3 DNA reads as TGTGCCAGCGGTGCTTTCTACGAGCAGTACTTC. It translates to CASGAFYEQYF.

This chain links TRBV24-1 with TRBJ2-3, with TRBD2 identical over 7 bases. Per the germline V gene, CDR1 is KGHDR and CDR2 is SFDVKD. The CDR3 sequence is 16 residues long. Germline trimming cut 4 bases from V and 2 bases from J; bases unmatched to any gene: 8. The CDR3 DNA follows: TGTGCCACCAGTGACTACGGACTAGGCTCCACAGATACGCAGTATTTT. Its protein product is CATSDYGLGSTDTQYF.

This clonotype was recorded at least ten times. CDR3 DNA: TGTGCCAGTAGGCAGGGGACCGGGGAGCTGTTTTTT. Protein sequence: CASRQGTGELFF. V gene TRBV7-2 combines with J gene TRBJ2-2; D perhaps matches TRBD1 (6 bases). V lost 9 bases and J lost 5, with 10 bases in between. The CDR3 sequence is 12 residues long. Germline assignment: CDR1 SGHTA and CDR2 FQGNSA.

This clonotype was counted only a few times. The chain couples TRBV6-4 to TRBJ2-3; D call uncertain. Germline V gene data show CDR1 as MRHNA and CDR2 as SNTAGT. The CDR3 covers 15 residues. Trimming shortened V by 2 bases and J by 1 base, and 10 bases separated the two germline ends. CDR3 DNA sequence: TGTGCCAGCAGTGACCGCGACCGACGCACAGATACGCAGTATTTT. Translation: CASSDRDRRTDTQYF.

The gene calls are TRBV7-9 and TRBJ2-1; D may match TRBD1 or TRBD2 (5 bases each). CDR3 length: 12 amino acids. The germline V gene has CDR1 SEHNR and CDR2 FQNEAQ (reference sequence). Trimming removed 7 bases from V and 11 bases from J, with 15 bases in between. CDR3 coding DNA: TGTGCCAGCACCCCTGGGGGAACAAAGCAGTTCTTC. This translates into CASTPGGTKQFF.

In its sample, this clonotype was seen many times. V gene TRBV11-2 combines with J gene TRBJ2-3, with TRBD1 matching over 11 bases. V lost 4 bases, J lost 6 bases, and 6 bases stayed unmatched. This CDR3 comprises 15 residues. In germline, CDR1 is SGHAT, CDR2 FQNNGV. The CDR3 loop reads CASSSDRGRFDTQYF. In DNA form, the CDR3 reads TGTGCCAGCAGCTCGGACAGGGGGCGTTTTGATACGCAGTATTTT.

This rearrangement joins TRBV14 to TRBJ1-6, with a weak D call TRBD1 (5 bases). Germline loops: CDR1 SGHDN, CDR2 FVKESK. CDR3 size: 14 residues. Trimming removed 4 bases at V and 9 bases at J, with 13 bases between. The CDR3: CASSRSRVSSPLHF. The DNA for the CDR3 is TGTGCCAGCAGCCGGAGCAGGGTATCTTCACCCCTCCACTTT.

Concerning this clonotype: A read error is possible here, since a much larger clone lies one base away. The chain uses TRBV27 and TRBJ2-3, with 9 bases fitting TRBD2. The CDR3 loop spans 17 amino acids. After removal of 5 bases from V and 0 bases from J, the junction contained 9 bases not matched to a gene. Per germline, CDR1 MNHEY and CDR2 SMNVEV (reference sequence). CDR3 sequence reads: CASSPRTSVLSTDTQYF. Here the CDR3 DNA reads TGTGCCAGCAGTCCCCGGACTAGCGTGCTTAGCACAGATACGCAGTATTTT.

For this clonotype: A read error may explain this, as a much larger clone is one base away. The genes are TRBV6-1 and TRBJ2-1; D may be TRBD1 or TRBD2 (5 bases each). This CDR3 region has 15 residues. The V and J ends lost 5 bases and 6 bases respectively, with 17 bases between them. CDR1 and CDR2 (germline): MNHNS, SASEGT. The CDR3 loop reads CASSYGAGTGNEQFF. The CDR3 DNA sequence: TGTGCCAGCAGTTACGGGGCAGGGACCGGCAATGAGCAGTTCTTC.

In its sample, this clonotype was seen a few times. The chain couples TRBV19 to TRBJ1-1, with 11 bases lining up with TRBD1. Germline assignment: CDR1 LNHDA and CDR2 SQIVND (reference sequence). This CDR3 is built from 15 residues. Germline trimming cut 7 bases from V and 5 bases from J; bases unmatched to any gene: 9. The CDR3 loop is CASTVKDRGLTEAFF. Written as DNA, the CDR3 is TGTGCCAGTACCGTTAAGGACAGGGGGCTGACTGAAGCTTTCTTT.

This clonotype was recorded many times. This rearrangement joins TRBV6-1 to TRBJ1-3; D unresolved. This CDR3 spans 13 amino acids. V was clipped by 6 bases and J by 0 bases, with 6 bases between them. The V gene's germline CDR1 is MNHNS and CDR2 SASEGT. The CDR3 DNA follows: TGTGCCAGCAGAGTGATCTCTGGAAACACCATATATTTT. This translates into CASRVISGNTIYF.

Regarding this clonotype: A much bigger clone sits one base away, suggesting this may be a read error. The chain recombines TRBV28 with TRBJ2-3; 9 nucleotides match TRBD2. The CDR3 consists of 15 residues. Trimming at V came to 5 bases and at J to 8 bases, leaving 11 bases not matched to a gene. Looked up from germline, CDR1 is MDHEN and CDR2 is SYDVKM. CDR3 in amino acids: CASSLRTSASGTQYF. The DNA for the CDR3 is TGTGCCAGCAGTCTAAGGACTAGCGCGAGTGGTACGCAGTATTTT.

This clonotype was seen at least ten times. The chain employs TRBV19 and TRBJ2-7; 7 bases align to TRBD2. The J segment lost 0 bases and the V segment lost 5 bases, leaving 4 bases of the junction unmatched. The CDR3 totals 14 residues. The V gene's germline CDR1 is LNHDA and CDR2 SQIVND (reference sequence). The CDR3 nucleotides read TGTGCCAGTAGTTGGTCTAGCGGCTCCTACGAGCAGTACTTC. Protein: CASSWSSGSYEQYF.

This clonotype was observed at least ten times. The V and J genes are TRBV7-9 and TRBJ2-7; 9 bases match TRBD1. Germline loops: CDR1 SEHNR, CDR2 FQNEAQ (reference sequence). The CDR3 extends over 13 amino acids. Germline trimming cut 6 bases from V and 3 bases from J; bases unmatched to any gene: 3. Here the CDR3 reads CASRPGQGYEQYF. DNA of the CDR3: TGTGCCAGCAGGCCGGGACAGGGCTACGAGCAGTACTTC.

V is TRBV5-1 and J is TRBJ2-1; 8 bases agree with TRBD1. The germline gives CDR1 SGHRS, CDR2 YFSETQ. The CDR3 has 14 residues. The V gene end was trimmed by 4 bases and the J gene end by 4 bases; junction bases not matched to a gene: 4. CDR3 sequence: CASSKDRAYNEQFF. In DNA form, the CDR3 reads TGCGCCAGCAGCAAGGACAGGGCATACAATGAGCAGTTCTTC.

This clonotype has ten or more counts. The chain couples TRBV27 to TRBJ2-4; 10 bases agree with TRBD1. Germline V gives CDR1 MNHEY, CDR2 SMNVEV (reference sequence). CDR3 length: 17 amino acids. V lost 6 bases to trimming and J lost 6 bases; unmatched junction nucleotides: 14. CDR3 nucleotides: TGTGCCAGCAGCCCCCGCGGGACAGGGGTGGTGGGAAACATTCAGTACTTC. This sequence encodes CASSPRGTGVVGNIQYF.